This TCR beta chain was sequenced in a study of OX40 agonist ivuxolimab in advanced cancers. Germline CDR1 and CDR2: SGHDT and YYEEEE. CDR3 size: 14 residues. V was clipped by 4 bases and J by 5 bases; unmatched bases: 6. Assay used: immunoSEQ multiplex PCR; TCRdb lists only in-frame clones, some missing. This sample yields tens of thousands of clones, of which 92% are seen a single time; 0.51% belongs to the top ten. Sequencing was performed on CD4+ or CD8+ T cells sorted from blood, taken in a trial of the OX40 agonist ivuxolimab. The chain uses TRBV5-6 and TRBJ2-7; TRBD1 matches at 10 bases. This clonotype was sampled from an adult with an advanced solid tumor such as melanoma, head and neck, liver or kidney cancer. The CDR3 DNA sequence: TGTGCCAGCAGCCTTCCGGGACAGGGGAACGAGCAGTACTTC. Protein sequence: CASSLPGQGNEQYF.